The present T cell receptor beta chain was sequenced within a study of spatial heterogeneity in lung cancer. Overall study context: The average count in raw reads for each unique TCR and UMI combination exceeded eight appearances. Findings and caveats of the study: Circulating ubiquitous expanded tumor TCRs were observed more frequently at resection than at follow-up.

The time point: sample taken at primary tumor resection. Frozen PBMC, nontumor lung or tumor provided whole RNA, which was sequenced unsorted. The donors comprised around 76 untreated early-stage non-small cell lung cancer patients. Single TCR cDNA molecules each had their own unique molecular identifier. MiXCR, run by TCRdb on the 5' RACE reads, gives a single entry per CDR3 protein. There are about 4,900 distinct CDR3 sequences in the sample; approximately 15% occur only once, and 6.3% lies in the top ten. For this clonotype: Its antigen is not known.

Germline V gene data show CDR1 as DFQATT and CDR2 as SNEGSKA (reference sequence). V was clipped by 2 bases and J by 8 bases, with 15 bases between them. The CDR3 has 13 residues. The origin of this receptor is a male donor with early-stage non-small cell lung cancer. The material sequenced was PBMCs, taken at surgery. This chain joins TRBV20-1 and TRBJ1-2, with TRBD1 as a possible D gene (5 bases). The CDR3 DNA reads TGCAGTGCTAGAAGCAGGGCGGAGGACGGCTACACCTTC. Its protein product is CSARSRAEDGYTF.